The 27 T cell receptor beta chains reported below all come from one sample, sequenced in a study of cytomegalovirus exposure and HLA in healthy donors. The primer mix had 60 Vbeta and 13 Jbeta primers. Assay: immunoSEQ multiplex PCR; the TCRdb copy retains only in-frame clones and omits some. The sample spans fewer than 250,000 clones; the ten largest clones claim under 1%. The sequencing input was PBMCs. These receptors all stem from a woman aged 30 to 39 in good health and CMV-seropositive.

CDR3 nucleotides: TGTGCCAGCAGCTGGAGAGGGGGTTACAATGAGCAGTTCTTC. Protein sequence: CASSWRGGYNEQFF. The chain is built from TRBV5-8 and TRBJ2-1; D possibly corresponds to TRBD1 (6 bases). With 3 bases removed from V and 4 bases from J, the gap between germline ends came to 11 bases. The CDR3 spans 14 residues. Germline V gives CDR1 SGHTS, CDR2 YDEGEE.

The chain recombines TRBV19 with TRBJ2-3, with D perhaps TRBD2 (6 bases). The CDR3 has 14 residues. Trimming took 7 bases from V and 3 from J, leaving 14 bases between them. Germline CDR1 is LNHDA and CDR2 is SQIVND (reference sequence). The CDR3 DNA reads TGTGCCAGTATTAGCGGAAGCGGGACAGATACGCAGTATTTT. Its translation: CASISGSGTDTQYF.

As DNA, the CDR3 is TGTGCCACCAGGGACAGTGGGGACACCTACGAGCAGTACTTC. This sequence encodes CATRDSGDTYEQYF. The rearrangement joins TRBV15 to TRBJ2-7; D may be TRBD1 (6 bases). CDR3 length: 14 residues. Trimming shortened V by 6 bases and J by 2 bases, and 14 bases separated the two germline ends. Germline values: CDR1 LNHNV, CDR2 YYDKDF (reference sequence).

The rearrangement uses TRBV27 and TRBJ2-1; TRBD2 is a possible D gene (6 bases). CDR3 length: 15 amino acids. Germline V gene data show CDR1 as MNHEY and CDR2 as SMNVEV (reference sequence). Trimming removed 7 bases at V and 0 bases at J, with 13 bases between. CDR3 nucleotides: TGTGCCAGCACCAAGGGACTTAACTCCTACAATGAGCAGTTCTTC. It specifies CASTKGLNSYNEQFF.

The chain links TRBV10-3 to TRBJ1-3; D is possibly TRBD1 (5 bases). The CDR3 length is 15 residues. V was trimmed by 4 bases and J by 3 bases, leaving 13 bases between them. CDR1 and CDR2 from the germline V gene are ENHRY and SYGVKD. CDR3 sequence (DNA): TGTGCCATCAGTGCCTCGCCGGACATTGGAAACACCATATATTTT. It is translated as CAISASPDIGNTIYF.

CDR3 loop: CASSHGQGGTGELFF. The CDR3 nucleotides are TGTGCCAGCAGCCACGGACAGGGAGGAACCGGGGAGCTGTTTTTT. This rearrangement joins TRBV7-2 to TRBJ2-2; 8 positions match TRBD1. The CDR3 covers 15 residues. The germline V gene encodes CDR1 SGHTA and CDR2 FQGNSA. J gave up 5 bases and V 5 bases, and 7 bases lay outside the gene matches.

The chain links TRBV19 to TRBJ1-1; unclear D gene. The germline gives CDR1 LNHDA, CDR2 SQIVND (reference sequence). V lost 8 bases to trimming and J lost 4 bases, with 14 bases between them. The CDR3 totals 13 residues. Here the CDR3 DNA reads TGTGCCAGTGTTATCGGTCGAAGCACTGAAGCTTTCTTT. This gives the protein CASVIGRSTEAFF.

The gene calls are TRBV5-6 and TRBJ2-2; 8 bases match TRBD2. Trimming at V came to 2 bases and at J to 2 bases, leaving 5 bases not matched to a gene. Germline V gives CDR1 SGHDT, CDR2 YYEEEE. CDR3 size: 16 residues. CDR3 sequence reads: CASSFLAGTNTGELFF. The DNA of the CDR3 is TGTGCCAGCAGCTTCTTAGCGGGGACCAACACCGGGGAGCTGTTTTTT.

With regard to this clone: The CDR3 does not close with the conserved phenylalanine or tryptophan, likely indicating a read error. The chain links TRBV5-6 to TRBJ1-5; TRBD1 is a possible D gene (5 bases). V shed 4 bases and J shed 0 bases, with 14 bases lying between them. Germline-derived CDR1 and CDR2 are SGHDT and YYEEEE. This CDR3 comprises 16 residues. The CDR3 is CASSPGILYSNQPQHS. In nucleotides, the CDR3 is TGTGCCAGCAGCCCAGGGATTTTATATAGCAATCAGCCCCAGCATTCT.

The genes are TRBV4-1 and TRBJ2-7; no clear D gene. Trimming took off 1 base at V and 0 bases at J, with 10 bases between the two ends. The CDR3 loop spans 15 amino acids. Germline values: CDR1 MGHRA, CDR2 YSYEKL. CDR3 in amino acids: CASSQVPTLSYEQYF. CDR3 nucleotide sequence: TGCGCCAGCAGCCAAGTCCCAACTCTCTCCTACGAGCAGTACTTC.

The chain couples TRBV19 to TRBJ1-6; TRBD1 agrees at 8 bases. The CDR3 is 14 amino acids. V dropped 6 bases and J dropped 6; count of bases not matched to a gene: 4. Germline V gene lookup returns CDR1 LNHDA and CDR2 SQIVND (reference sequence). In DNA form, the CDR3 reads TGTGCCAGTAGGCGGACAGGGTCTAATTCACCCCTCCACTTT. Its protein is CASRRTGSNSPLHF.

The J gene is TRBJ2-7, the V gene TRBV5-4, with TRBD1 matching 11 bases. The V segment lost 5 bases and the J segment 6 bases; nucleotides outside the gene matches: 10. The germline V gene has CDR1 SGHNT and CDR2 YYREEE (reference sequence). This CDR3 is built from 15 residues. The CDR3 DNA reads TGTGCCAGCAGTTCCCTGGACAGGGGGCAGCGCGAGCAGTACTTC. Encoded protein: CASSSLDRGQREQYF.

The chain joins TRBV29-1 to TRBJ2-1; 12 bases are a match to TRBD1. This CDR3 region has 13 residues. V shed 6 bases, J shed 9 bases, and the junction held 6 bases outside the gene matches. The germline gives CDR1 SQVTM, CDR2 ANQGSEA. Here the CDR3 reads CSVRDRGHSEQFF. CDR3 nucleotide sequence: TGCAGCGTGAGGGACAGGGGGCATTCTGAGCAGTTCTTC.

The chain links TRBV6-1 to TRBJ2-2, with D perhaps TRBD1 (5 bases). The CDR3 has 14 amino acids. Trimming removed 2 bases from V and 9 bases from J, with 13 bases in between. Per germline, CDR1 MNHNS and CDR2 SASEGT. DNA of the CDR3: TGTGCCAGCAGTGAACTATCAGGGCGCCGGGAGCTGTTTTTT. Its translation is CASSELSGRRELFF.

The genes are TRBV11-3 and TRBJ2-1; D is unclear. Germline-derived CDR1 and CDR2 are SGHNT and YENEEA. The CDR3 is made up of 15 amino acids. V was cut by 0 bases and J by 5 bases, with 11 bases left in between. The DNA of the CDR3 is TGTGCCAGCAGCTTAGAGGGCTCTAAGGACAATGAGCAGTTCTTC. Amino acid sequence: CASSLEGSKDNEQFF.

The chain recombines TRBV11-3 with TRBJ2-7; no clear D. V was trimmed by 3 bases and J by 2 bases, leaving 14 bases between them. Germline lookup yields CDR1 SGHNT and CDR2 YENEEA. There are 15 residues in the CDR3. The CDR3 reads CASSFHRGPTYEQYF. The CDR3 region has the DNA TGTGCCAGCAGCTTCCACCGAGGTCCCACCTACGAGCAGTACTTC.

V and J are TRBV6-5 and TRBJ2-3; D not certain. Germline V gene lookup returns CDR1 MNHEY and CDR2 SVGAGI. CDR3 length: 13 residues. Trimming removed 5 bases at V and 2 bases at J, with 8 bases between. CDR3 in amino acids: CASSQFVTDTQYF. CDR3 DNA: TGTGCCAGCAGTCAATTTGTCACAGATACGCAGTATTTT.

The chain employs TRBV5-1 and TRBJ2-7; 8 positions match TRBD1. The junction had 5 bases not matched to a gene; V was cut back by 6 bases and J by 3 bases. Germline CDR1 SGHRS, CDR2 YFSETQ. The CDR3 extends over 13 amino acids. This CDR3 reads CASTIGQGYEQYF. For the CDR3, the DNA is TGCGCCAGCACCATCGGACAGGGCTACGAGCAGTACTTC.

The chain uses TRBV18 and TRBJ2-5, with D possibly TRBD2 on 6 matching bases. V was clipped by 6 bases and J by 4 bases, with 12 bases between them. This CDR3 contains 13 residues. CDR1 and CDR2 from the germline V gene are KGHSH and LQKENI. CDR3 in DNA: TGTGCCAGCTCCCCCGGGGAGGTAGAGACCCAGTACTTC. It specifies CASSPGEVETQYF.

The chain has TRBV28 and TRBJ1-2, with 7 positions matching TRBD1. Germline V gene lookup returns CDR1 MDHEN and CDR2 SYDVKM. CDR3 length: 13 amino acids. The junction had 4 bases not matched to a gene; V was cut back by 5 bases and J by 4 bases. CDR3 residues: CASSLGGAYGYTF. The CDR3 bases are TGTGCCAGCAGTCTAGGGGGCGCCTATGGCTACACCTTC.

The chain links TRBV5-6 to TRBJ1-5; weak D call: TRBD1 (5 bases). The CDR3 loop spans 16 amino acids. The V end was cut by 4 bases, the J end by 2 bases, with 16 bases between. Looked up from germline, CDR1 is SGHDT and CDR2 is YYEEEE. This chain's CDR3 is CASSLKQALGNQPQHF. CDR3 coding DNA: TGTGCCAGCAGCCTAAAACAGGCCCTGGGCAATCAGCCCCAGCATTTT.

This chain links TRBV2 with TRBJ2-1, with TRBD2 identical over 8 bases. CDR1 and CDR2 from the germline V gene are SNHLY and FYNNEI. Losses at the gene ends were 11 bases for V and 5 bases for J; bases not matched to a gene: 11. CDR3 length equals 14 residues. Here the CDR3 reads CAVPPGGAHNEQFF. In DNA, the CDR3 is TGTGCCGTCCCCCCCGGGGGGGCTCACAATGAGCAGTTCTTC.

The chain has TRBV10-3 and TRBJ2-6, with TRBD1 identical over 8 bases. This CDR3 is built from 19 residues. The J segment lost 1 base and the V segment lost 2 bases, leaving 10 bases of the junction unmatched. CDR1 is ENHRY and CDR2 is SYGVKD in the germline V gene. The DNA of the CDR3 is TGTGCCATCAGTGAGGGGAGGACAGGGCTGCGGTCTGGGGCCAACGTCCTGACTTTC. Translating gives CAISEGRTGLRSGANVLTF.

This sequence joins TRBV7-2 and TRBJ2-5; D is perhaps TRBD2 (5 bases). Germline CDR1 is SGHTA and CDR2 is FQGNSA. The CDR3 is 14 amino acids. V lost 6 bases and J 5 bases, leaving 16 bases between the germline ends. Here the CDR3 reads CASRDAGGGETQYF. The CDR3, as DNA: TGTGCCAGCAGGGACGCGGGTGGCGGGGAGACCCAGTACTTC.

This chain joins TRBV6-1 and TRBJ2-1; 8 bases match TRBD1. Germline CDR1 reads MNHNS; CDR2 reads SASEGT. The CDR3 extends over 15 amino acids. With 4 bases clipped from V and 4 bases from J, the junction kept 6 bases outside the gene matches. CDR3 protein: CASSGTGLSYNEQFF. CDR3 coding DNA: TGTGCCAGCAGTGGGACAGGGCTCTCTTACAATGAGCAGTTCTTC.

The V and J genes are TRBV5-4 and TRBJ2-7; 9 bases are shared with TRBD1. This CDR3 contains 14 residues. With V trimmed by 0 bases and J by 4 bases, 2 bases remained unmatched. CDR1 SGHNT and CDR2 YYREEE come from the germline V gene (reference sequence). The CDR3 coding sequence is TGTGCCAGCAGCTTGGGACAGGGGGTATACGAGCAGTACTTC. Translated, it gives CASSLGQGVYEQYF.

V is TRBV15 and J is TRBJ2-3; tentatively, D is TRBD2 (6 bases). The V gene lost 0 bases and the J gene lost 6 bases, with 13 bases spanning the gap. CDR1 is LNHNV and CDR2 is YYDKDF in the germline V gene (reference sequence). There are 15 residues in the CDR3. CDR3 protein: CATSRDLLAGDTQYF. DNA of the CDR3: TGTGCCACCAGCAGAGATTTACTAGCTGGGGATACGCAGTATTTT.